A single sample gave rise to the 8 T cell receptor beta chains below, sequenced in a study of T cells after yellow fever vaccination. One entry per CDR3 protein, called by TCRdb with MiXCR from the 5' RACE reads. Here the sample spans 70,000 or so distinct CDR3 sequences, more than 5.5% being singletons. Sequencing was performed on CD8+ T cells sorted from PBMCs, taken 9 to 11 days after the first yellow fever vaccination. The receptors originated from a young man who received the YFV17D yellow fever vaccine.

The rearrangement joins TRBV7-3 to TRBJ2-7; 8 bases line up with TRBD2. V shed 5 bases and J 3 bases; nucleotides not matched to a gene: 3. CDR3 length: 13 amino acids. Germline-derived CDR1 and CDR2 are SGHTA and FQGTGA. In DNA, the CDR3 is TGTGCCAGCAGCGAGGCGGGGGGCTACGAGCAGTACTTC. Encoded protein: CASSEAGGYEQYF.

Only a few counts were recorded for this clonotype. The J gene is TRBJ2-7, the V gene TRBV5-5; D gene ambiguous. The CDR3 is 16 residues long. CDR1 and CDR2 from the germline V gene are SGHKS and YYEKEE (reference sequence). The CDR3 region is CASSPGSLSSSDEQYV. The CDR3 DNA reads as TGTGCCAGCAGCCCCGGATCATTAAGTTCCTCCGACGAGCAGTACGTC.

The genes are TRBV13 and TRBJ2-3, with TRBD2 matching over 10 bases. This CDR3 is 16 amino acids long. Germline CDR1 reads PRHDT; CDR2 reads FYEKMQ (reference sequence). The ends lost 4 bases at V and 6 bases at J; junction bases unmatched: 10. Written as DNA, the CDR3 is TGTGCCAGCAGCTCCGGAATAGCGGGGGGTTCGGATACGCAGTATTTT. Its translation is CASSSGIAGGSDTQYF.

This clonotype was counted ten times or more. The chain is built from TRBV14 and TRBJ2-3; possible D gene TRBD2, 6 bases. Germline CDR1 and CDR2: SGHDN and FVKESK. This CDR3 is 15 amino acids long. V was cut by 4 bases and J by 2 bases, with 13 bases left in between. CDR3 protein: CASSRQGGVTDTQYF. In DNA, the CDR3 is TGTGCCAGCAGCCGTCAAGGAGGGGTCACAGATACGCAGTATTTT.

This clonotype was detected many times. In DNA, the CDR3 is TGCAGCGTTGAGGACCCACGGTTTCGGTCGAACTATGGCTACACCTTC. Its protein is CSVEDPRFRSNYGYTF. V is TRBV29-1 and J is TRBJ1-2; D unclear. The ends were cut back, 3 bases at V and 2 bases at J, with 19 bases in the middle. Germline assignment: CDR1 SQVTM and CDR2 ANQGSEA. The CDR3 length is 16 residues.

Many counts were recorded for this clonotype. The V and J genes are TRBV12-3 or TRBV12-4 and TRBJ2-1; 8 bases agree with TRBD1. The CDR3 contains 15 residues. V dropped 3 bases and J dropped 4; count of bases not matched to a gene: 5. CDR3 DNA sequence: TGTGCCAGCAGTTTGACAGGGGACGTTTACAATGAGCAGTTCTTC. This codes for CASSLTGDVYNEQFF.

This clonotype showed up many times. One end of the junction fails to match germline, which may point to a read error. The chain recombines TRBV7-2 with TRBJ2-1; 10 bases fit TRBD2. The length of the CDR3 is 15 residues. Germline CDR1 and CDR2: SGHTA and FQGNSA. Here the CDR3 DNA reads TGTGCCAGCAGCGTAGCGGGGGGCCTAGAAAATGAGCAGTTCTTC. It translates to CASSVAGGLENEQFF.

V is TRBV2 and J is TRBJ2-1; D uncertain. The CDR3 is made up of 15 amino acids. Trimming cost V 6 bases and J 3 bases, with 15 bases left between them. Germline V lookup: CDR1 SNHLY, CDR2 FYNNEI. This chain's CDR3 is CASRPGRIIYNEQFF. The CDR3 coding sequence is TGTGCCAGCAGGCCAGGACGGATTATCTACAATGAGCAGTTCTTC.